Listed below are T cell receptor beta chains from one sample, sequenced in a study of CD8 T cells in ankylosing spondylitis. TCRdb passed the 5' RACE reads through MiXCR, listing each CDR3 protein once. This table has about 140,000 distinct CDR3 sequences, around a third appearing once. Sequencing used synovial fluid, either unsorted or a sorted T cell fraction (not recorded which). These receptors were taken from a male donor with ankylosing spondylitis. The CDR3 runs from the conserved cysteine through the conserved F or W. Fields, in order: V gene, clone size, D gene, J gene, CDR3 DNA, CDR3 protein. A D gene is named only where the DNA matches it firmly. Clone sizes are given selectively: once, few, many, or a class where the clone is expanded.

TRBV5-5	-	TRBD1	TRBJ2-7	TGTGCCAGCACCCGGACAGGGCAGGGGGAGCAGTACTTC	CASTRTGQGEQYF
TRBV12-3/TRBV12-4	-	-	TRBJ1-5	TGTGCCAGCAGTCCGGCGGATAGCAATCAGCCCCAGCATTTT	CASSPADSNQPQHF
TRBV20-1	few	TRBD2	TRBJ2-7	TGCAGTGCGGTTCGTCTAGCGGGATCATCCTACGAGCAGTACTTC	CSAVRLAGSSYEQYF
TRBV7-9	-	TRBD2	TRBJ2-5	TGTGCCAGCAGCTTCCAGGGACTACAAGAGACCCAGTACTTC	CASSFQGLQETQYF
TRBV3-1	few	TRBD2	TRBJ2-2	TGTGCCAGCAGCCAAGATCGGAGCGGGAGGCCCTGGGACACCGGGGAGCTGTTTTTT	CASSQDRSGRPWDTGELFF
TRBV12-3/TRBV12-4	-	-	TRBJ1-4	-	CASSLDLRGENCFF
TRBV6-6	many	TRBD1	TRBJ1-2	TGTGCCAGCAGTTCGACAGGGCAAGCCTATGGCTACACCTTC	CASSSTGQAYGYTF
TRBV12-3/TRBV12-4	-	-	TRBJ1-5	TGTGCCAGCAGTTTTAGCAATCAGCCCCAGCATTTT	CASSFSNQPQHF
TRBV12-3/TRBV12-4	few	-	TRBJ1-3	TGTGCCAGCAGTTTAGGGTTCTCTGGAAACACCATATATTTT	CASSLGFSGNTIYF
TRBV4-2	-	-	TRBJ2-2	TGTGCCAGCAGCCAAGATCGTCAAAGCAGCACCGGGGAGCTGTTTTTT	CASSQDRQSSTGELFF
TRBV7-6	-	-	TRBJ2-5	TGTGCCAGCAGTTTCCCGCGGGGGCAAATCCAAGAGACCCAGTACTTC	CASSFPRGQIQETQYF
TRBV15	-	-	TRBJ2-4	TGTGCCACCAGCAGCGCGAATACAATTCCAAGAAACATTCAGTACTTC	CATSSANTIPRNIQYF
TRBV3-1	-	-	TRBJ1-3	TGTGCCAGCAGCCCGACCTGGAACACCATATATTTT	CASSPTWNTIYF
TRBV20-1	few	-	TRBJ2-3	TGCAGTGCTAGAAAGACAGGGAGGACAGATACGCAGTATTTT	CSARKTGRTDTQYF
TRBV20-1	few	TRBD2	TRBJ2-7	TGCAGTGCTAGAGATCTCGCGGGAGACGCGTACTACGAGCAGTACTTC	CSARDLAGDAYYEQYF
TRBV19	few	TRBD1	TRBJ1-5	TGTGCCAGTAGTTCTCGCCCTACAGGGGATAGGCAGCCCCAGCATTTT	CASSSRPTGDRQPQHF
TRBV2	many	TRBD2	TRBJ2-7	TGTGCCAGCAGACCTAGCGGGGGATCCAGCTACGAGCAGTACTTC	CASRPSGGSSYEQYF
TRBV15	-	TRBD1	TRBJ1-6	TGTGCCACCAGCAGAGGTTCGGGACAGGGGGATTCACCCCTCCACTTT	CATSRGSGQGDSPLHF
TRBV12-3/TRBV12-4	many	-	TRBJ1-2	TGTGCCAGCAGTGTTGAAGGTGCGGGGGGCTACACCTTC	CASSVEGAGGYTF
TRBV3-1	many	-	TRBJ2-1	TGTGCCAGCACCCAGCGGGGACAGCATGAGCAGTTCTTC	CASTQRGQHEQFF
TRBV7-2	-	-	TRBJ2-1	TGTGCCAGCAGCTCCTCCGGGCGGGAAAACTACAATGAGCAGTTCTTC	CASSSSGRENYNEQFF
TRBV3-1	-	TRBD2	TRBJ2-1	TGTGCCAGCAGCCAGGGACTAGCGGGAGTCTACAATGAGCAGTTCTTC	CASSQGLAGVYNEQFF
TRBV6-2/TRBV6-3	-	-	TRBJ2-7	TGTGCCAGCAGTTACCCGACGGAGGGCGGAGAGCAGTACTTC	CASSYPTEGGEQYF
TRBV4-1	few	TRBD2	TRBJ2-2	TGCGCCAGCAGGTCGGCCGGGAGGACCGGGGAGCTGTTTTTT	CASRSAGRTGELFF
TRBV20-1	few	TRBD2	TRBJ2-3	TGCAGTGCTAGGACTAGCGGGAGGGCAGATACGCAGTATTTT	CSARTSGRADTQYF
TRBV5-1	few	-	TRBJ2-3	TGCGCCAGCAGCCCCCCCTTGGGCCCCACAGATACGCAGTATTTT	CASSPPLGPTDTQYF
TRBV4-1	-	TRBD2	TRBJ2-7	TGCGCCAGCAGCCAAGGACTAGCGGGAGTTACGATCTACGAGCAGTACTTC	CASSQGLAGVTIYEQYF
TRBV6-1	few	-	TRBJ1-2	TGTGCCAGCAGTGTCACAGGGAACTATGGCTACACCTTC	CASSVTGNYGYTF
TRBV20-1	few	-	TRBJ1-1	TGCAGTGCCCCGGGGACGTTGAACACTGAAGCTTTCTTT	CSAPGTLNTEAFF
TRBV7-2	few	-	TRBJ2-2	TGTGCCAGCAGCTTAGCGCCAGGGACCGGGGAGCTGTTTTTT	CASSLAPGTGELFF
TRBV13	-	TRBD1	TRBJ2-7	TGTGCCAGCAGCCGGGGACAGGGCTCCTACGAGCAGTACTTC	CASSRGQGSYEQYF
TRBV11-2	medium-sized	TRBD1	TRBJ2-1	TGTGCCAGCAGCCGGAAGGGACAGGGTGACTACAATGAGCAGTTCTTC	CASSRKGQGDYNEQFF
TRBV5-1	-	-	TRBJ2-7	TGCGCCAGCAGCTTCGGTCCCGGGGTGTACGAGCAGTACTTC	CASSFGPGVYEQYF
TRBV20-1	many	-	TRBJ1-6	TGCAGTGCTAGGACGGCGCAGAGCCAAAATTCACCCCTCCACTTT	CSARTAQSQNSPLHF
TRBV10-2	-	-	TRBJ1-1	TGCGCCAGCAGTGAAGGGGGCACTGAAGCTTTCTTT	CASSEGGTEAFF
TRBV7-2	-	-	TRBJ2-3	TGTGCCAGCAGCTACAACCGAGATACGCAGTATTTT	CASSYNRDTQYF
TRBV2	-	TRBD1	TRBJ1-4	TGTGCCAGCAGTGGAGGGTGGGGACAGGACAGGAGCAAACTGTTTTTT	CASSGGWGQDRSKLFF
TRBV19	-	-	TRBJ1-2	TGTGCCAGTAGTGAGGGCCTCTATGGCTACACCTTC	CASSEGLYGYTF
TRBV5-6	few	TRBD2	TRBJ2-2	TGTGCCAGCAGCTTGGGGGCGCGGGGTAGCGGGGCGAACACCGGGGAGCTGTTTTTT	CASSLGARGSGANTGELFF
TRBV28	once	TRBD1	TRBJ2-1	TGTGCCAGCCGGGACAGGGAGTTCAGTGAGCAGTTCTTC	CASRDREFSEQFF
TRBV24-1	-	-	TRBJ2-3	TGTGCCACCAGTGATCCGAAGGCGGCCACAGATACGCAGTATTTT	CATSDPKAATDTQYF
TRBV13	few	TRBD1	TRBJ1-1	TGTGCCAGCAGAAGGACAGGGAGGTCCGAAGCTTTCTTT	CASRRTGRSEAFF
TRBV18	few	-	TRBJ1-1	TGTGCCAGCTCGCTGCTTCGGGAGGACACTGAAGCTTTCTTT	CASSLLREDTEAFF
TRBV5-1	few	-	TRBJ2-1	TGCGCCAGCAGCTTGTACAGGGACAATGAGCAGTTCTTC	CASSLYRDNEQFF
TRBV6-5	-	-	TRBJ2-7	TGTGCCAGCAGTACTCAGGGCCATCCGCAGTACTTC	CASSTQGHPQYF
TRBV2	few	-	TRBJ1-6	TGTGCCAGCAGTCGGACACGAGAGGCACCCCTCCACTTT	CASSRTREAPLHF